Listed here are 28 T cell receptor beta chains from one sample, sequenced in a study of Ad26.COV2.S vaccination and SARS-CoV-2 variants. Assay used: immunoSEQ multiplex PCR; TCRdb lists only in-frame clones, some missing. The sample holds roughly 380,000 clones, about 90% seen once. Source: peripheral blood, taken after recovery from COVID-19. These receptors originate from a human donor who had recovered from COVID-19.

The rearrangement uses TRBV9 and TRBJ1-6; TRBD1 aligns across 8 bases. Germline CDR1 is SGDLS and CDR2 is YYNGEE. CDR3 length: 15 amino acids. V gave up 5 bases and J gave up 7 bases; unmatched junction bases: 8. The CDR3 is CASSARDRRNSPLHF. The CDR3 DNA reads as TGTGCCAGCAGTGCTAGGGACAGGAGGAATTCACCCCTCCACTTT.

V and J are TRBV9 and TRBJ1-5; a possible D gene is TRBD1 (6 bases). The CDR3 contains 15 residues. CDR1 and CDR2 (germline): SGDLS, YYNGEE. The V end was cut by 4 bases, the J end by 0 bases, with 11 bases between. This chain's CDR3 is CASSPGQYSNQPQHF. The CDR3 bases are TGTGCCAGCAGCCCCGGACAGTATAGCAATCAGCCCCAGCATTTT.

Notes on this clone: A read error may account for a junction end that differs from germline. The rearrangement joins TRBV4-1 to TRBJ2-1; D not resolved. CDR3 size: 14 residues. The germline V gene has CDR1 MGHRA and CDR2 YSYEKL. CDR3 loop: CASSQVTSFNEQFF. The CDR3 DNA sequence: TGCGCCAGCAGCCAAGTTACGTCCTTCAATGAGCAGTTCTTC.

V gene TRBV12-5 combines with J gene TRBJ2-1; possibly TRBD1 for D (6 bases). Germline lookup yields CDR1 LGHNT and CDR2 FRNRAP. The CDR3 consists of 13 residues. V lost 6 bases, J lost 6 bases, and 12 bases lay in between. The CDR3 spells CASGPDRINEQFF. The CDR3 nucleotides read TGTGCTAGTGGCCCGGACAGAATCAATGAGCAGTTCTTC.

This chain uses TRBV7-9 with TRBJ1-1; D is ambiguous. The CDR3 extends over 14 amino acids. The ends were cut back, 1 base at V and 6 bases at J, with 12 bases in the middle. CDR1 is SEHNR, CDR2 FQNEAQ, per germline (reference sequence). CDR3 protein: CASSLVAERAEAFF. CDR3 in DNA: TGTGCCAGCAGCTTAGTGGCCGAGCGCGCTGAAGCTTTCTTT.

V is TRBV10-3 and J is TRBJ1-5; TRBD1 is a possible D gene (5 bases). This CDR3 is built from 15 residues. The germline CDR1 and CDR2 sequences are ENHRY and SYGVKD. V was pared by 4 bases and J by 2 bases, with 12 bases between. The CDR3 sequence: CAISGGMGGNQPQHF. CDR3 bases: TGTGCCATCAGTGGGGGGATGGGGGGCAATCAGCCCCAGCATTTT.

In DNA, the CDR3 is TGTGCCAGCAGCAAAGGAGGGGGGGCGAACACTGAAGCTTTCTTT. It encodes CASSKGGGANTEAFF. V usage is TRBV21-1 and J usage is TRBJ1-1. TRBV21-1 is shown as a pseudogene. The CDR3 contains 15 residues.

The V and J genes are TRBV5-4 and TRBJ1-1; TRBD1 is a possible D gene (6 bases). The CDR3 length is 17 residues. CDR1 SGHNT and CDR2 YYREEE come from the germline V gene (reference sequence). Trimming stripped 0 bases from V and 4 bases from J, with 19 bases between. The CDR3 sequence: CASSLEPGVGGGTEAFF. DNA of the CDR3: TGTGCCAGCAGCTTGGAGCCAGGGGTCGGCGGGGGCACTGAAGCTTTCTTT.

The chain employs TRBV2 and TRBJ1-5, with D perhaps matching TRBD1 (5 bases). This CDR3 contains 15 residues. Germline V gene data show CDR1 as SNHLY and CDR2 as FYNNEI. V lost 7 bases to trimming and J lost 0 bases, with 13 bases between them. DNA for the CDR3: TGTGCCAGCACTAATCAGGGTTATAGCAATCAGCCCCAGCATTTT. Amino acids: CASTNQGYSNQPQHF. The variable domain in full, completed from reference TRBV2 and TRBJ1-5, reads EPEVTQTPSHQVTQMGQEVILRCVPISNHLYFYWYRQILGQKVEFLVSFYNNEISEKSEIFDDQFSVERPDGSNFTLKIRSTKLEDSAMYFCASTNQGYSNQPQHFGDGTRLSIL.

The J gene is TRBJ1-1, the V gene TRBV9; D unresolved. The CDR3 is 14 residues long. Trimming shortened V by 6 bases and J by 0 bases, and 12 bases separated the two germline ends. Looked up from germline, CDR1 is SGDLS and CDR2 is YYNGEE. The CDR3: CASTVSLVNTEAFF. Written as DNA, the CDR3 is TGTGCCAGCACCGTCTCCTTGGTGAACACTGAAGCTTTCTTT.

This chain connects TRBV5-4 to TRBJ1-2; maybe TRBD1 (5 bases). Per the germline V gene, CDR1 is SGHNT and CDR2 is YYREEE (reference sequence). CDR3 length: 15 amino acids. V lost 4 bases and J lost 3, with 16 bases in between. In nucleotides, the CDR3 is TGTGCCAGCAGCCCGATGGTAGGGGCGGACTATGGCTACACCTTC. It codes for CASSPMVGADYGYTF. The full variable domain, with the rest looked up from reference TRBV5-4 and TRBJ1-2, is ETGVTQSPTHLIKTRGQQVTLRCSSQSGHNTVSWYQQALGQGPQFIFQYYREEENGRGNFPPRFSGLQFPNYSSELNVNALELDDSALYLCASSPMVGADYGYTFGSGTRLTVV.

The V and J genes are TRBV7-2 and TRBJ1-2; the D is unclear. The CDR3 runs to 16 residues. Germline CDR1 reads SGHTA; CDR2 reads FQGNSA. Between the trimmed V and J ends, which lost 5 bases and 6 bases, there was a span of 22 bases. The CDR3 is CASSRGAGGEGHGYTF. The CDR3 region has the DNA TGTGCCAGCAGCCGGGGAGCGGGCGGGGAAGGCCATGGCTACACCTTC.

The genes are TRBV19 and TRBJ1-5; D might be TRBD1 (5 bases). CDR1 and CDR2 (germline): LNHDA, SQIVND (reference sequence). Trimming left V 3 bases short and J 0 bases short, with 12 bases between. This CDR3 has 16 residues. The CDR3, as DNA: TGTGCCAGTAGTATCCGTGGAGGGGATAGCAATCAGCCCCAGCATTTT. Translating gives CASSIRGGDSNQPQHF.

V usage is TRBV29-1 and J usage is TRBJ1-2; no definite D call. Germline lookup yields CDR1 SQVTM and CDR2 ANQGSEA. The CDR3 spans 12 residues. V was shortened by 7 bases and J by 3 bases, with 12 bases between the two germline ends. The CDR3: CSALGPDYGYTF. The CDR3 DNA sequence: TGCAGCGCTCTAGGACCTGACTATGGCTACACCTTC. Looking up the rest from reference TRBV29-1 and TRBJ1-2 gives the full variable domain: SAVISQKPSRDICQRGTSLTIQCQVDSQVTMMFWYRQQPGQSLTLIATANQGSEATYESGFVIDKFPISRPNLTFSTLTVSNMSPEDSSIYLCSALGPDYGYTFGSGTRLTVV.

The rearrangement joins TRBV11-2 to TRBJ1-3; 9 nucleotides align to TRBD1. This CDR3 region has 14 residues. The junction had 3 bases not matched to a gene; V was cut back by 4 bases and J by 5 bases. CDR1 SGHAT and CDR2 FQNNGV come from the germline V gene. CDR3 nucleotides: TGTGCCAGCAGCTACGGACAGGGGAGAAACACCATATATTTT. Translation: CASSYGQGRNTIYF. Variable domain in full (rest from reference TRBV11-2 and TRBJ1-3): EAGVAQSPRYKIIEKRQSVAFWCNPISGHATLYWYQQILGQGPKLLIQFQNNGVVDDSQLPKDRFSAERLKGVDSTLKIQPAKLEDSAVYLCASSYGQGRNTIYFGEGSWLTVV.

This clone has just one count. The rearrangement joins TRBV12-5 to TRBJ2-1, with 8 bases fitting TRBD1. J gave up 8 bases and V 0 bases, and 6 bases lay outside the gene matches. CDR3 length: 15 residues. Germline V lookup: CDR1 LGHNT, CDR2 FRNRAP. The CDR3 DNA reads TGTGCTAGTGGTTTGGTCCCCTCAGGGGGCGATGAGCAGTTCTTC. Amino acids: CASGLVPSGGDEQFF.

V and J are TRBV10-1 and TRBJ1-3; D not certain. Germline CDR1 is WNHNN and CDR2 is SYGVQD (reference sequence). The CDR3 has 17 residues. V was pared by 2 bases and J by 0 bases, with 14 bases between. The chain's CDR3 is CASSENFPRGSGNTIYF. The CDR3 nucleotides read TGCGCCAGCAGTGAGAATTTCCCCCGCGGCTCTGGAAACACCATATATTTT.

The chain carries TRBV5-5 and TRBJ2-2; 7 bases map to TRBD2. V shed 3 bases, J shed 4 bases, and the junction held 6 bases outside the gene matches. Germline V gene lookup returns CDR1 SGHKS and CDR2 YYEKEE (reference sequence). The CDR3 runs 15 residues. DNA for the CDR3: TGTGCCAGCAGCTACTTCAGGGAGGGCACCGGGGAGCTGTTTTTT. Translating it yields CASSYFREGTGELFF.

The chain links TRBV9 to TRBJ2-2; 14 bases agree with TRBD2. Unmatched junction bases numbered 5, after V lost 4 bases and J lost 0 bases. Germline CDR1 reads SGDLS; CDR2 reads YYNGEE. The CDR3 runs 18 residues. The CDR3 loop is CASSWGLAGATNTGELFF. CDR3 sequence (DNA): TGTGCCAGCAGCTGGGGACTAGCGGGGGCTACGAACACCGGGGAGCTGTTTTTT.

V and J are TRBV7-2 and TRBJ2-1; 12 bases match TRBD2. Unmatched junction bases numbered 3, after V lost 1 base and J lost 2 bases. This CDR3 is 17 amino acids long. The V gene's germline CDR1 is SGHTA and CDR2 FQGNSA. CDR3 sequence reads: CASSLGTSGATYNEQFF. CDR3 DNA sequence: TGTGCCAGCAGCTTAGGGACTAGCGGGGCAACCTACAATGAGCAGTTCTTC.

The chain is built from TRBV7-9 and TRBJ1-5; perhaps TRBD1 as D (5 bases). CDR3 length: 16 residues. Germline-derived CDR1 and CDR2 are SEHNR and FQNEAQ (reference sequence). The ends were cut back, 2 bases at V and 2 bases at J, with 13 bases in the middle. The CDR3 nucleotides are TGTGCCAGCAGCTTATCGGGGCGGGGGGGCAATCAGCCCCAGCATTTT. Its protein is CASSLSGRGGNQPQHF. The full variable domain, its missing parts supplied by reference TRBV7-9 and TRBJ1-5, is DTGVSQNPRHKITKRGQNVTFRCDPISEHNRLYWYRQTLGQGPEFLTYFQNEAQLEKSRLLSDRFSAERPKGSFSTLEIQRTEQGDSAMYLCASSLSGRGGNQPQHFGDGTRLSIL.

The J gene is TRBJ2-2, the V gene TRBV18; TRBD1 matches at 8 bases. Germline trimming cut 2 bases from V and 4 bases from J; bases unmatched to any gene: 12. The CDR3 sequence is 18 residues long. Germline V gene sequence: CDR1 KGHSH, CDR2 LQKENI. In DNA form, the CDR3 reads TGTGCCAGCTCACCAAGATTGGCAGGGGGCTCGGGCACCGGGGAGCTGTTTTTT. It codes for CASSPRLAGGSGTGELFF.

V usage is TRBV7-3 and J usage is TRBJ2-1, with a possible D match to TRBD1 (6 bases). The CDR3 has 13 residues. Looked up from germline, CDR1 is SGHTA and CDR2 is FQGTGA. V was trimmed by 3 bases and J by 5 bases, leaving 8 bases between them. The CDR3 reads CASSFQGNNEQFF. The CDR3 bases are TGTGCCAGCAGCTTTCAGGGGAACAATGAGCAGTTCTTC.

This chain uses TRBV2 with TRBJ1-1; a possible D gene is TRBD1 (6 bases). This CDR3 contains 15 residues. Germline values: CDR1 SNHLY, CDR2 FYNNEI. V was shortened by 3 bases and J by 3 bases, with 14 bases between the two germline ends. CDR3 amino acids: CASSDWTEQDTEAFF. In nucleotides, the CDR3 is TGTGCCAGCAGTGACTGGACAGAGCAAGACACTGAAGCTTTCTTT.

The CDR3 bases are TGTGCCAGCTCACCACTCGCCCCACAGGGTACCGGCGAGCAGTACTTC. It codes for CASSPLAPQGTGEQYF. The V gene is TRBV18, the J gene TRBJ2-7; D may be TRBD1 (6 bases). Germline V gene data show CDR1 as KGHSH and CDR2 as LQKENI. The V and J ends lost 1 base and 6 bases respectively, with 19 bases between them. The CDR3 sequence is 16 residues long.

The table lists this clone with a count of one. This rearrangement joins TRBV18 to TRBJ2-7, with 11 bases aligning to TRBD1. Germline V lookup: CDR1 KGHSH, CDR2 LQKENI. This CDR3 is built from 15 residues. After removal of 2 bases from V and 1 base from J, the junction contained 1 base not matched to a gene. DNA for the CDR3: TGTGCCAGCTCACCAGGGACAGGGGGATCCTACGAGCAGTACTTC. The encoded protein is CASSPGTGGSYEQYF.

This CDR3 is CASSFMVGRSSYNEQFF. CDR3 coding DNA: TGTGCCAGCAGCTTTATGGTCGGGCGTAGCTCCTACAATGAGCAGTTCTTC. The chain combines TRBV7-8 with TRBJ2-1; no clear D. The CDR3 contains 17 residues. V was pared by 3 bases and J by 0 bases, with 15 bases between. Germline V gives CDR1 SGHVS, CDR2 FQNEAQ.

The chain uses TRBV4-3 and TRBJ2-1; 11 nucleotides agree with TRBD2. The ends lost 3 bases at V and 8 bases at J; junction bases unmatched: 6. Per the germline V gene, CDR1 is LGHNA and CDR2 is YSLEER. The CDR3 contains 15 residues. DNA of the CDR3: TGCGCCAGCAGCCAGACTAGCGGGGTAGGCGATGAGCAGTTCTTC. Its translation: CASSQTSGVGDEQFF.